The table lists the clone carrying this T cell receptor (beta chain) with many counts. Its antigen remains unidentified. These data belong to a study of molecular identifiers for immune sequencing clone quantification. Study-level points and caveats: In a background of around 970,000 naive cells, spiked Jurkat TCR RNA from one cell was reportedly detectable. Identical TCR molecules can share a barcode, and this sharing could underestimate highly expanded clone sizes. Among effectors, clones above 20 RNA copies held over 97% of molecules; among naive cells, under 1%.

TCRdb used MiXCR to reprocess the PCR reads, holding one entry per CDR3 protein. This sample has about 630,000 distinct CDR3 sequences, with roughly 25% found just once. This receptor was identified in a human donor in good health. Some libraries in this study had Jurkat cell RNA spiked in. Source material: naive CD8+ T cells from blood, with Jurkat cell RNA spiked in. Subset here: FACS-sorted CD8+CD4-CCR7+CD45RA+ naive T cells.

CDR3 region: CASSGRGEVEAFF. CDR3 sequence (DNA): TGTGCCAGCAGCGGGAGGGGGGAGGTTGAAGCTTTCTTT. The V call is TRBV9, the J call TRBJ1-1; D is possibly TRBD1 (6 bases). In germline, CDR1 is SGDLS, CDR2 YYNGEE. The ends were cut back, 3 bases at V and 7 bases at J, with 13 bases in the middle. The CDR3 sequence is 13 residues long.